The rows below give T cell receptor beta chains drawn from one sample of a study of shared clonotypes between healthy human individuals. Measured with immunoSEQ multiplex PCR; TCRdb has only the in-frame clones, and not every one. The sample includes roughly 320,000 clones, over 75% of them seen just once. The specimen was memory CD8+ T cells sorted from blood. These receptors were obtained from a man between 18 and 29 years old in good health. Both conserved end residues are part of each CDR3. A D gene is named only where the DNA matches it firmly. Clone size is not always given. Where it is, it says once, few, many or a class for expanded clones.

J: TRBJ2-1
V: TRBV11-2
size: .
D: TRBD2
DNA: TGTGCCAGCAGCTTGTTCAGCGGGAGGGCCGTCAATGAGCAGTTCTTC
CDR3: CASSLFSGRAVNEQFF

J: TRBJ1-6
V: TRBV27
size: .
D: .
DNA: TGTGCCAGCAGCCGCTTCGCCGGGGGGGGGTATGGATCACCCCTCCACTTT
CDR3: CASSRFAGGGYGSPLHF

J: TRBJ2-7
V: TRBV2
size: once
D: TRBD1
DNA: TGTGCCAGCAGTGAGTGGGACAGGGGGGGCTCCTACGAGCAGTACTTC
CDR3: CASSEWDRGGSYEQYF

J: TRBJ2-7
V: TRBV7-9
size: few
D: .
DNA: TGTGCCAGCAGCTTCACAGCATCCTACGAGCAGTACTTC
CDR3: CASSFTASYEQYF

J: TRBJ2-7
V: TRBV5-1
size: .
D: TRBD2
DNA: TGCGCCAGCAGCCCCGGGACTAGCGGGAGTTCCCACGAGCAGTACTTC
CDR3: CASSPGTSGSSHEQYF

J: TRBJ1-2
V: TRBV10-3
size: .
D: .
DNA: TGTGCCATCAAGGAGGGTGGCTATGGCTACACCTTC
CDR3: CAIKEGGYGYTF

J: TRBJ2-7
V: TRBV18
size: .
D: .
DNA: TGTGCCAGCTCACCCGGGACGTGGGATTACGAGCAGTACTTC
CDR3: CASSPGTWDYEQYF

J: TRBJ1-2
V: TRBV5-1
size: .
D: .
DNA: TGCGCCAGCAGCCCGTCTCAACGGGGCTACACCTTC
CDR3: CASSPSQRGYTF

J: TRBJ1-2
V: TRBV19
size: .
D: .
DNA: TGTGCCAGCCACCACCGAATAGGCGCTTACTATGGCTACACCTTC
CDR3: CASHHRIGAYYGYTF

J: TRBJ2-5
V: TRBV5-6
size: .
D: .
DNA: TGTGCCAGCAGCAGAGGACACCACGCGGGCCTGGTACAAGAGACCCAGTACTTC
CDR3: CASSRGHHAGLVQETQYF

J: TRBJ2-6
V: TRBV7-9
size: .
D: .
DNA: TGTGCCAGCAGCGTGCTGGCTTATGGGGCCAACGTCCTGACTTTC
CDR3: CASSVLAYGANVLTF

J: TRBJ2-3
V: TRBV5-6
size: .
D: .
DNA: TGTGCCAGCAGCCAGGAGGGGCCGGGCAGCGCCACAGATACGCAGTATTTT
CDR3: CASSQEGPGSATDTQYF

J: TRBJ2-7
V: TRBV27
size: few
D: TRBD2
DNA: TGTGCCAGCAGCTTCCCCGGGGGGGAGCAGTACTTC
CDR3: CASSFPGGEQYF

J: TRBJ2-5
V: TRBV6-1
size: once
D: TRBD2
DNA: TGTGCCAGCAGTGGATGGGAGCGGGGTGAGACCCAGTACTTC
CDR3: CASSGWERGETQYF

J: TRBJ1-6
V: TRBV28
size: .
D: .
DNA: TGTGCCAGCATTGAAAAACCGGGACTGGGGTTTAGGGGTTCACCCCTCCACTTT
CDR3: CASIEKPGLGFRGSPLHF

J: TRBJ1-1
V: TRBV6-6
size: .
D: .
DNA: TGTGCCAGCAGTTACCCCGACAGATTCTTTTTCTTT
CDR3: CASSYPDRFFFF

J: TRBJ2-7
V: TRBV6-1
size: once
D: TRBD2
DNA: TGTGCCAGCAGTGAAGCCCAAGCGGGATTCTCCTACGAGCAGTACTTC
CDR3: CASSEAQAGFSYEQYF

J: TRBJ2-1
V: TRBV9
size: many
D: .
DNA: TGTGCCAGCAGCGTAGTCGGGGGAGGAAGGGATGAGCAGTTCTTC
CDR3: CASSVVGGGRDEQFF

J: TRBJ2-7
V: TRBV7-3
size: .
D: .
DNA: TGTGCCAGCAGCTTACTATTAATGGGGGAGCAGTACTTC
CDR3: CASSLLLMGEQYF

J: TRBJ2-6
V: TRBV19
size: .
D: .
DNA: TGTGCCAGTAGATGGACGGAGATGACCTCCTCTGGGGCCAACGTCCTGACTTTC
CDR3: CASRWTEMTSSGANVLTF

J: TRBJ1-1
V: TRBV6-5
size: .
D: .
DNA: TGTGCCAGCAGTTACTATCCGGGGATGAACACTGAAGCTTTCTTT
CDR3: CASSYYPGMNTEAFF

J: TRBJ2-2
V: TRBV7-9
size: .
D: TRBD1
DNA: TGTGCCAGCAGCGGCTCCTGGGACAGGGCCTCGGGCGGGGAGCTGTTTTTT
CDR3: CASSGSWDRASGGELFF

J: TRBJ2-7
V: TRBV4-1
size: .
D: TRBD1
DNA: TGCGCCAGCAGCCCTTCTACCTGGGAACAGGGGCCCTACGAGCAGTACTTC
CDR3: CASSPSTWEQGPYEQYF

J: TRBJ2-7
V: TRBV7-9
size: .
D: .
DNA: TGTGCCAGCAGCTTAAGCCCCCGGGGGCCCTACGAGCAGTACTTC
CDR3: CASSLSPRGPYEQYF

J: TRBJ1-2
V: TRBV2
size: .
D: .
DNA: TGTGCCAGCAGTGCCGGTTATAACTATGGCTACACCTTC
CDR3: CASSAGYNYGYTF

J: TRBJ2-5
V: TRBV2
size: .
D: TRBD2
DNA: TGTGCCAGCAGTGTTGGGACGGGAGGTTGGGAGACCCAGTACTTC
CDR3: CASSVGTGGWETQYF

J: TRBJ1-4
V: TRBV4-1
size: .
D: TRBD1
DNA: TGCGCCAGCAGCCAAGTCCCGGGACAGGGGGATGAAAAACTGTTTTTT
CDR3: CASSQVPGQGDEKLFF

J: TRBJ2-7
V: TRBV7-6
size: .
D: .
DNA: TGTGCCAGCAGCCCTAGTCTGAGCTCCTACGAGCAGTACTTC
CDR3: CASSPSLSSYEQYF

J: TRBJ2-7
V: TRBV7-2
size: few
D: TRBD1
DNA: TGTGCCAGCAGCTCTAGACGGGGACAGAGTGGGCACGCCTACGAGCAGTACTTC
CDR3: CASSSRRGQSGHAYEQYF

J: TRBJ2-1
V: TRBV7-9
size: few
D: TRBD1
DNA: TGTGCCAGCAGCCCTCTCGGTAGGGACAGGTACAATGAGCAGTTCTTC
CDR3: CASSPLGRDRYNEQFF

J: TRBJ2-7
V: TRBV7-2
size: .
D: .
DNA: TGTGCCAGCAGCTTAGTCGGGGTAGGCTACGAGCAGTACTTC
CDR3: CASSLVGVGYEQYF

J: TRBJ2-7
V: TRBV15
size: .
D: .
DNA: TGTGCCACCAGCAGGAACCGGGAGTTCTACGAGCAGTACTTC
CDR3: CATSRNREFYEQYF

J: TRBJ2-3
V: TRBV28
size: .
D: TRBD2
DNA: TGTGCCACTGTTCGGGGGGGGAGCACAGATACGCAGTATTTT
CDR3: CATVRGGSTDTQYF

J: TRBJ1-2
V: TRBV2
size: .
D: TRBD1
DNA: TGTGCCAGCAGTGTGGGAGGACAGGGGTTTTATGGCTACACCTTC
CDR3: CASSVGGQGFYGYTF

J: TRBJ1-4
V: TRBV10-3
size: .
D: .
DNA: TGTGCCATCAGTGAATTCGACAGGCTTGCAACTAATGAAAAACTGTTTTTT
CDR3: CAISEFDRLATNEKLFF

J: TRBJ1-4
V: TRBV4-3
size: .
D: .
DNA: TGCGCCAGCAGCCAGGACCGGGCGGCAACTAATGAAAAACTGTTTTTT
CDR3: CASSQDRAATNEKLFF

J: TRBJ1-2
V: TRBV7-9
size: .
D: .
DNA: TGTGCCAGCAGGATCTTAGGAGGGAACTATGGCTACACCTTC
CDR3: CASRILGGNYGYTF

J: TRBJ2-1
V: TRBV7-9
size: .
D: .
DNA: TGTGCCAGCACTCCCGAGGTAGGATACCAACACAATGAGCAGTTCTTC
CDR3: CASTPEVGYQHNEQFF

J: TRBJ1-1
V: TRBV7-9
size: .
D: .
DNA: TGTGCCAGCAGCTTAGGGGACCGAAGGAACACTGAAGCTTTCTTT
CDR3: CASSLGDRRNTEAFF

J: TRBJ1-6
V: TRBV4-1
size: .
D: .
DNA: TGCGCCAGCAGCCATATAACGCTTAATTCACCCCTCCACTTT
CDR3: CASSHITLNSPLHF

J: TRBJ2-1
V: TRBV10-3
size: once
D: .
DNA: TGTGCCATCAGCGCGGGGACCTACAATGAGCAGTTCTTC
CDR3: CAISAGTYNEQFF

J: TRBJ1-2
V: TRBV7-2
size: .
D: .
DNA: TGTGCCAGCAGCCCGATGGGCAGAGACTATGGCTACACCTTC
CDR3: CASSPMGRDYGYTF

J: TRBJ1-1
V: TRBV5-1
size: few
D: .
DNA: TGCGCCAGCAGCCCGGACGGGGCGAACACTGAAGCTTTCTTT
CDR3: CASSPDGANTEAFF

J: TRBJ1-5
V: TRBV27
size: .
D: TRBD1
DNA: TGTGCCAGCAGTTTACAGACAGGGGATCAGCCCCAGCATTTT
CDR3: CASSLQTGDQPQHF

J: TRBJ1-2
V: TRBV9
size: .
D: .
DNA: TGTGCCAGCAGCCCAACGGACGACTATGGCTACACCTTC
CDR3: CASSPTDDYGYTF

J: TRBJ1-2
V: TRBV4-1
size: .
D: .
DNA: TGCGCCAGCACCTGGACCGTAAGGACCTATGGCTACACCTTC
CDR3: CASTWTVRTYGYTF

J: TRBJ2-1
V: TRBV4-3
size: once
D: .
DNA: TGCGCCAGCAGCCAAGATCCAGGGCTAGCGATGCCCTACAATGAGCAGTTCTTC
CDR3: CASSQDPGLAMPYNEQFF

J: TRBJ2-1
V: TRBV11-2
size: .
D: TRBD2
DNA: TGTGCCAGCAAAACTAGCGGGGGAGAGAATGAGCAGTTCTTC
CDR3: CASKTSGGENEQFF

J: TRBJ1-2
V: TRBV30
size: .
D: .
DNA: TGTGCCTGGAGTTGGGAAAACTCCCCGGCCTATGGCTACACCTTC
CDR3: CAWSWENSPAYGYTF

J: TRBJ2-1
V: TRBV4-1
size: .
D: TRBD2
DNA: TGCGCCAGCAGCCAAGACTCTAGCGGATACAATGAGCAGTTCTTC
CDR3: CASSQDSSGYNEQFF

J: TRBJ2-7
V: TRBV9
size: .
D: .
DNA: TGTGCCAGCAGCGTAGGAACCGGGGTGGAGCAGTACTTC
CDR3: CASSVGTGVEQYF

J: TRBJ2-7
V: TRBV10-2
size: once
D: .
DNA: TGCGCCAGCAGTGAGGGACAGACCTACGAGCAGTACTTC
CDR3: CASSEGQTYEQYF

J: TRBJ2-7
V: TRBV21-1
size: .
D: .
DNA: TGTGCCAGCCTCGAGACTAGCGGGTACGAGCAGTACTTC
CDR3: CASLETSGYEQYF

J: TRBJ2-3
V: TRBV27
size: .
D: .
DNA: TGTGCCAGCAGTTCCATTCCTTCAGTTGGGGAGTGGGGCACAGATACGCAGTATTTT
CDR3: CASSSIPSVGEWGTDTQYF

J: TRBJ2-7
V: TRBV19
size: .
D: .
DNA: TGTGCCAGTAGTGGGGGTCTGGAGCTCGAGCAGTACTTC
CDR3: CASSGGLELEQYF

J: TRBJ2-1
V: TRBV13
size: .
D: TRBD2
DNA: TGTGCCAGCAGCGGACTAGCGGGGAGCCCATACAATGAGCAGTTCTTC
CDR3: CASSGLAGSPYNEQFF

J: TRBJ2-7
V: TRBV27
size: .
D: TRBD2
DNA: TGTGCCAGCAGTTTATTGACTAGCGGGGGGGCCCCCTACGAGCAGTACTTC
CDR3: CASSLLTSGGAPYEQYF

J: TRBJ2-7
V: TRBV7-2
size: .
D: TRBD2
DNA: TGTGCCAGCAGCCCTAGGGCGTGGGAGGGCCAGGCCTACGAGCAGTACTTC
CDR3: CASSPRAWEGQAYEQYF

J: TRBJ2-5
V: TRBV30
size: .
D: TRBD2
DNA: TGTGCCTGGAGTCCCTCATGGGCTAGCGGGAGCCTCTCTGCGAACCAGTACTTC
CDR3: CAWSPSWASGSLSANQYF

J: TRBJ2-2
V: TRBV4-1
size: .
D: .
DNA: TGCGCCAGCAGCGTTACCCGGGGGCGCGGAACCGGGGAGCTGTTTTTT
CDR3: CASSVTRGRGTGELFF